These T cell receptor beta chains were read from a single sample in a study of a mutant IDH1 vaccine in newly diagnosed glioma. These receptors' targets are unknown. This table comes from immunoSEQ multiplex PCR, and its TCRdb copy is limited to in-frame clones, with some not included. The sample lists around 46,000 clones, roughly 78% seen once, with roughly 4.8% in the top ten. The starting material was PBMCs, obtained from a glioma patient whose treatment included an IDH1 peptide vaccine. Receptors were obtained from a man aged 50 or older with glioma. Each CDR3 is given with its conserved first and last residue. Fields, in order: J gene, V gene, D gene, clone size, CDR3 DNA, CDR3 protein. D genes are given only for firm matches. For some rows the clone size is stated as once, few or many, or as a class when expanded; others skip it.

TRBJ1-1 TRBV7-8 NA NA TGTGCCAGCATCCCGACTCTGGGGGGAAACACTGAAGCTTTCTTT CASIPTLGGNTEAFF
TRBJ2-2 TRBV9 TRBD2 NA TGTGCCAGCAGCGTAGGGACTAGCCCGAGCACCGGGGAGCTGTTTTTT CASSVGTSPSTGELFF
TRBJ2-1 TRBV19 NA many TGTGCCAGCCAGATTGTTATACAAGGAATAAATGAGCAGTTCTTC CASQIVIQGINEQFF
TRBJ1-4 TRBV2 NA NA TGTGCCAGCAGTTCTCGACAGGATAGGGGGGAAAAACTGTTTTTT CASSSRQDRGEKLFF
TRBJ1-1 TRBV6-6 TRBD1 NA TGTGCCAGCAGATTACCGGGACAGGGGGCTGAAGCTTTCTTT CASRLPGQGAEAFF
TRBJ2-5 TRBV5-1 NA NA TGCGCCAGCAGCTTGCCGGGGGAGACCCAGTACTTC CASSLPGETQYF
TRBJ1-5 TRBV7-9 NA NA TGTGCCAGCAGCTTAGAAGGCGCGGGGAGGCAGCCCCAGCATTTT CASSLEGAGRQPQHF
TRBJ2-1 TRBV4-2 TRBD2 NA TGTGCCAGCAGCCTACAGACTAGCTGGGACAATGAGCAGTTCTTC CASSLQTSWDNEQFF
TRBJ1-1 TRBV25-1 NA NA TGTGCCAGCAGTTTGCAGGGGAGCGGCACTGAAGCTTTCTTT CASSLQGSGTEAFF
TRBJ1-1 TRBV11-2 NA NA TGTGCCAGCAGCTCTACACGGCATCCGAACACTGAAGCTTTCTTT CASSSTRHPNTEAFF
TRBJ1-1 TRBV4-2 NA NA TGTGCCAGCAGCCAAGATATCACAGGGCCAATGAGGAACACTGAAGCTTTCTTT CASSQDITGPMRNTEAFF
TRBJ2-2 TRBV11-3 TRBD1 NA TGTGCCAGCAGCTCAAAACCTGGGACAGACGCGGAGCTGTTTTTT CASSSKPGTDAELFF
TRBJ1-1 TRBV30 NA NA TGTGCCTGGAGTGTATGGGGTACCCTGGAAGCTTTCTTT CAWSVWGTLEAFF
TRBJ2-3 TRBV9 NA few TGTGCCAGCAGCGTAGGCCGAGGAGATACGCAGTATTTT CASSVGRGDTQYF
TRBJ2-3 TRBV7-2 NA NA TGTGCCAGCAGCTTAGTCCGGGAGACAGATACGCAGTATTTT CASSLVRETDTQYF
TRBJ1-5 TRBV4-1 NA once TGCGCCAGCAGCCAAGAGGGGGGGCGAGTCGATCAGCCCCAGCATTTT CASSQEGGRVDQPQHF
TRBJ2-1 TRBV30 NA NA TGTGCCTGGAGTGGTGAAAGTGAGCAGTTCTTC CAWSGESEQFF
TRBJ2-7 TRBV2 TRBD1 few TGTGCCAGCAGATCAGGACAGGGACACGAGCAGTACTTC CASRSGQGHEQYF
TRBJ2-7 TRBV4-2 NA NA TGTGCCAGCAGCCGAGAACAGGGAAGCTCCTACGAGCAGTACTTC CASSREQGSSYEQYF
TRBJ2-5 TRBV5-6 TRBD1 NA TGTGCCAGCAGCTTTGGGACAGGGATAGGGGAGACCCAGTACTTC CASSFGTGIGETQYF
TRBJ2-5 TRBV9 TRBD2 NA TGTGCCAGCAGCGTAGGTCCGGGAGGGTACCAAGAGACCCAGTACTTC CASSVGPGGYQETQYF
TRBJ1-5 TRBV5-6 NA NA TGTGCCAGCAGCTTGCGAGGGACGCCCCAGCATTTT CASSLRGTPQHF
TRBJ2-7 TRBV10-1 NA NA TGCGCCAGCAGTGGCAGCGGTTCCTACGAGCAGTACTTC CASSGSGSYEQYF
TRBJ1-1 TRBV28 NA medium-sized TGTGCCAGCAGTTCCCCCCTCACTGAAGCTTTCTTT CASSSPLTEAFF
TRBJ1-6 TRBV19 NA few TGTGCCAGTAGTATGTTGACTCCCGAAGGTATTAATTCACCCCTCCACTTT CASSMLTPEGINSPLHF
TRBJ2-2 TRBV7-9 TRBD1 NA TGTGCCAGCAGTCCGGGACAGGGGACGAGGAACACCGGGGAGCTGTTTTTT CASSPGQGTRNTGELFF
TRBJ2-2 TRBV6-1 NA NA TGTGCCAGCACCCAGGGGTCGGGGACCGGGGAGCTGTTTTTT CASTQGSGTGELFF
TRBJ2-5 TRBV6-5 NA NA TGTGCCAGCAGTCGTAGGGGCAGGGGTGAGACCCAGTACTTC CASSRRGRGETQYF
TRBJ2-5 TRBV14 NA NA TGTGCCAGCAGCCAATCTGGAGACTATACTCTGAAAGAGACCCAGTACTTC CASSQSGDYTLKETQYF
TRBJ1-6 TRBV2 TRBD1 few TGTGCCAGCACCCACCCTATGATGGGACAGACAAATTCACCCCTCCACTTT CASTHPMMGQTNSPLHF
TRBJ1-1 TRBV7-8 TRBD1 NA TGTGCCAGCAGCTTAGTCGGACAGGGGACTGAAGCTTTCTTT CASSLVGQGTEAFF
TRBJ2-2 TRBV2 NA NA TGTGCCAGCAGTCGCGCTCGTCCGGGAGCCACCGGGGAGCTGTTTTTT CASSRARPGATGELFF
TRBJ1-2 TRBV30 NA NA TGTGCCTGGAGTAGTCTCCTCAACTATGGCTACACCTTC CAWSSLLNYGYTF
TRBJ2-6 TRBV4-3 NA NA TGCGCCAGCAGCCAAGATGGGGGAACTGGGGCCAACGTCCTGACTTTC CASSQDGGTGANVLTF
TRBJ1-1 TRBV7-3 TRBD1 few TGTGCCAGCAGCAGCACCGGACAGGGAACTGAAGCTTTCTTT CASSSTGQGTEAFF
TRBJ2-7 TRBV6-1 NA NA TGTGCCGCCTCCGGGACAAAAAGACCGCCATACGAGCAGTACTTC CAASGTKRPPYEQYF
TRBJ2-5 TRBV30 TRBD1 NA TGTGCCTGGAGTGGCAGGGGGTTCGGGACCCAGTACTTC CAWSGRGFGTQYF
TRBJ1-5 TRBV29-1 TRBD1 NA TGCAGCGTTGTGCCGACAGGGGGCCTTTCCCAGCATTTT CSVVPTGGLSQHF
TRBJ1-2 TRBV7-6 TRBD1 NA TGTGCCAGCAGTCCGGACAGGGGAGAACGGGGCTATGGCTACACCTTC CASSPDRGERGYGYTF
TRBJ2-7 TRBV20-1 NA once TGCAGTGCTAGAGCCGGCTACGAGCAGTACTTC CSARAGYEQYF
TRBJ1-2 TRBV5-4 NA NA TGTGCCAGCAGCAGAACCGGGCAACCCCTATCTGGCTACACCTTC CASSRTGQPLSGYTF
TRBJ2-7 TRBV4-1 TRBD1 NA TGCGCCAGCAGCGCCTTGGGACAGGGGGCTCCCTACGAGCAGTACTTC CASSALGQGAPYEQYF
TRBJ1-2 TRBV20-1 NA NA TGCAGTGCTACGGGTCCCTATGGCTACACCTTC CSATGPYGYTF
TRBJ1-1 TRBV21-1 NA once TGTGCCAGCAGCGAAGTGAAAACAGGGGCCCCGAACACTGAAGCTTTCTTT CASSEVKTGAPNTEAFF
TRBJ2-1 TRBV11-1 TRBD2 NA TGTGCCAGCAGCTTGGGACTAGCCAATGAGCAGTTCTTC CASSLGLANEQFF
TRBJ1-5 TRBV6-1 NA NA TGTGCCAGCAGTGAGGTCCACCTCCGGGACACAGGCAATCAGCCCCAGCATTTT CASSEVHLRDTGNQPQHF
TRBJ2-7 TRBV7-6 NA NA TGTGCCAGCAGTTCCCGTCCGGGACCCGGGTACGAGCAGTACTTC CASSSRPGPGYEQYF
TRBJ1-1 TRBV7-2 NA NA TGTGCCAGCAGCCCAGGACAGAGGTGGGGTGAAGCTTTCTTT CASSPGQRWGEAFF
TRBJ2-3 TRBV4-3 TRBD2 NA TGCGCCAGCAGCCAAGATGGGATAGCGGGGGCCTACACAGATACGCAGTATTTT CASSQDGIAGAYTDTQYF
TRBJ2-7 TRBV6-1 NA few TGTGCCAGTCGACACTCAGGATACGAGCAGTACTTC CASRHSGYEQYF
TRBJ1-3 TRBV30 NA NA TGTGCCTGGAGTCTACAGGGAGCTGGAAACACCATATATTTT CAWSLQGAGNTIYF
TRBJ1-6 TRBV15 NA NA TGTGCCACCAGCAGGGGACGGAATTCACCCCTCCACTTT CATSRGRNSPLHF
TRBJ2-7 TRBV7-2 TRBD2 NA TGTGCCAGCAGCCGGGCGGGGGGTCTGGAGCAGTACTTC CASSRAGGLEQYF
TRBJ1-1 TRBV6-6 NA few TGTGCCAGCAGGCCCAGGGGGAACACTGAAGCTTTCTTT CASRPRGNTEAFF
TRBJ1-2 TRBV30 NA NA TGTGCCTGGAGTACCGGACGGCGGGAGGCCTACACCTTC CAWSTGRREAYTF
TRBJ1-4 TRBV20-1 NA NA TGCAGTGGGAGGAGGGAAAAACTGTTTTTT CSGRREKLFF
TRBJ1-2 TRBV6-6 NA NA TGTGCCAGCAGTTCCGCGACCAGGGAGCATCATGGCTACACCTTC CASSSATREHHGYTF
TRBJ1-1 TRBV29-1 NA NA TGCAGCGTCGACACTGGAACCTATGAAGCTTTCTTT CSVDTGTYEAFF
TRBJ2-3 TRBV4-1 TRBD2 NA TGCGCCAGCAGCCAAGAGTTGGCTAGCGGAACAGATACGCAGTATTTT CASSQELASGTDTQYF
TRBJ1-2 TRBV5-6 NA NA TGTGCCAGCAGCTTGGGGGACCATCCTAACTATGGCTACACCTTC CASSLGDHPNYGYTF